This T cell receptor (beta chain) is from a study of T cell responses to AZD1222 COVID-19 vaccine. In the case of this clone: The junction departs from germline at one end; a sequencing error may be responsible.

The CDR3 has 14 residues. Germline CDR1 and CDR2: MNHEY and SVGAGI. Using immunoSEQ multiplex PCR, the repertoire was profiled, and TCRdb retains in-frame clones only, with some absent. The sample holds over 150,000 clones, approximately 92% seen once. The genes are TRBV6-5 and TRBJ1-2, with D perhaps TRBD1 (6 bases). The TCR sequence derives from an adult who received the MenACWY meningococcal vaccine as a control. This sample comprised peripheral blood, obtained 28 days after the second dose of the MenACWY control vaccine. The CDR3 loop is CARREGGAERGYTF. For the CDR3, the DNA is TGTGCCCGCAGGGAGGGGGGGGCAGAGAGGGGCTACACCTTC.